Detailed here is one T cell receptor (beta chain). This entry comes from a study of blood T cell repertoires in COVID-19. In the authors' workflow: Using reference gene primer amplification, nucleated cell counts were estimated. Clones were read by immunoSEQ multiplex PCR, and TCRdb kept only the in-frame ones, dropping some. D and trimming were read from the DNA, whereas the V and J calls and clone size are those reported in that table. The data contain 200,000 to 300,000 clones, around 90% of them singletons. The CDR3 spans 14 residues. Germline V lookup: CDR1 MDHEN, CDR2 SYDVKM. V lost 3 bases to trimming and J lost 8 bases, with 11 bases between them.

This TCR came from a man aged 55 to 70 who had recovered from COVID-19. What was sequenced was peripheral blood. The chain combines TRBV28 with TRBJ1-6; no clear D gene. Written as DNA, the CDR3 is TGTGCCAGCAGTTTCCAGTACAGCTATTCACCCCTCCACTTT. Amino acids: CASSFQYSYSPLHF.